Listed here are 21 T cell receptor beta chains from one sample, sequenced in a study of immune evolution from preneoplasia to lung adenocarcinoma. Method: immunoSEQ multiplex PCR; TCRdb's copy keeps in-frame clones and lacks some. This table holds 8,500 to 10,000 clones, approximately 75% found once. The source material was FFPE lung adenocarcinoma in situ tissue. These receptors originate from an older person with lung adenocarcinoma.

The chain combines TRBV30 with TRBJ1-5; possibly TRBD1 for D (5 bases). Trimming cost V 2 bases and J 2 bases, with 13 bases left between them. The germline V gene encodes CDR1 GTSNPN and CDR2 SVGIG (reference sequence). The CDR3 totals 15 residues. Written as DNA, the CDR3 is TGTGCCTGGAGTAAGGCTGGGGGTGGCAATCAGCCCCAGCATTTT. Encoded protein: CAWSKAGGGNQPQHF.

V usage is TRBV30 and J usage is TRBJ2-3; D is unclear. Germline-derived CDR1 and CDR2 are GTSNPN and SVGIG (reference sequence). The germline V and J ends were trimmed by 4 bases and 0 bases, with 11 bases remaining between them. The CDR3 contains 14 residues. The CDR3 loop reads CAWTRPSSTDTQYF. DNA for the CDR3: TGTGCCTGGACGCGCCCTTCTAGCACAGATACGCAGTATTTT.

V and J are TRBV4-3 and TRBJ1-2; D unclear. Germline-derived CDR1 and CDR2 are LGHNA and YSLEER. The CDR3 sequence is 14 residues long. V shed 3 bases and J shed 3 bases, with 11 bases lying between them. The CDR3 sequence is CASSQTPADYGYTF. The CDR3 nucleotides are TGCGCCAGCAGCCAGACCCCGGCTGACTATGGCTACACCTTC.

V is TRBV7-3 and J is TRBJ2-2, with 7 bases that match TRBD1. The CDR3 covers 14 residues. Losses at the gene ends were 6 bases for V and 7 bases for J; bases not matched to a gene: 8. CDR1 and CDR2 (germline): SGHTA, FQGTGA. CDR3 loop: CASRRTGAGGELFF. The CDR3 nucleotides read TGTGCCAGCAGGAGAACAGGGGCGGGCGGGGAGCTGTTTTTT.

This clone was observed a single time. V usage is TRBV11-3 and J usage is TRBJ2-5, with D possibly being TRBD2 (6 bases). Germline loops: CDR1 SGHNT, CDR2 YENEEA. Trimming shortened V by 0 bases and J by 5 bases, and 13 bases separated the two germline ends. The CDR3 is made up of 15 amino acids. DNA for the CDR3: TGTGCCAGCAGCTTAGAGACCGCGGGGACGGAGACCCAGTACTTC. Its translation is CASSLETAGTETQYF. Full variable domain (remainder filled in from reference TRBV11-3 and TRBJ2-5): EAGVVQSPRYKIIEKKQPVAFWCNPISGHNTLYWYLQNLGQGPELLIRYENEEAVDDSQLPKDRFSAERLKGVDSTLKIQPAELGDSAVYLCASSLETAGTETQYFGPGTRLLVL.

This clone ranks as medium-sized. The chain combines TRBV7-2 with TRBJ2-5; TRBD1 matches at 7 bases. CDR1 and CDR2 from the germline V gene are SGHTA and FQGNSA. CDR3 size: 14 residues. After removal of 5 bases from V and 4 bases from J, the junction contained 7 bases not matched to a gene. The CDR3 DNA reads as TGTGCCAGCAGCCCGCAGGGGGTCGCAGAGACCCAGTACTTC. Residues: CASSPQGVAETQYF.

The sample holds a few counts of this clone. The gene calls are TRBV30 and TRBJ2-2, with 7 nucleotides matching TRBD1. Germline trimming cut 2 bases from V and 5 bases from J; bases unmatched to any gene: 8. The germline CDR1 and CDR2 sequences are GTSNPN and SVGIG (reference sequence). The CDR3 totals 15 residues. CDR3 residues: CAWSYRDRVTGELFF. The CDR3 DNA reads TGTGCCTGGAGTTACCGGGACAGAGTAACCGGGGAGCTGTTTTTT.

The CDR3 is CASTSEGTDHTEAFF. The CDR3 region has the DNA TGTGCCAGCACTTCAGAAGGGACAGACCACACTGAAGCTTTCTTT. V usage is TRBV28 and J usage is TRBJ1-1; 7 bases align to TRBD1. The length of the CDR3 is 15 residues. The V segment lost 7 bases and the J segment 3 bases; nucleotides outside the gene matches: 11. Germline V gives CDR1 MDHEN, CDR2 SYDVKM.

This chain uses TRBV28 with TRBJ1-2, with D tentatively TRBD1 (5 bases). The germline V and J ends were trimmed by 5 bases and 5 bases, with 12 bases remaining between them. Germline lookup yields CDR1 MDHEN and CDR2 SYDVKM. This CDR3 has 13 amino acids. The CDR3 sequence: CASSIYKGYGYTF. The CDR3 bases are TGTGCCAGCAGTATCTATAAGGGGTATGGCTACACCTTC.

The chain joins TRBV7-2 to TRBJ1-2, with 9 bases lining up with TRBD1. With 1 base clipped from V and 3 bases from J, the junction kept 6 bases outside the gene matches. The CDR3 covers 16 residues. Germline lookup yields CDR1 SGHTA and CDR2 FQGNSA. In DNA, the CDR3 is TGTGCCAGCAGCTTAGACAGGGGGCGCATCGACTATGGCTACACCTTC. Translating gives CASSLDRGRIDYGYTF.

The V and J genes are TRBV19 and TRBJ1-1, with 7 bases identical to TRBD1. CDR1 and CDR2 from the germline V gene are LNHDA and SQIVND (reference sequence). The CDR3 contains 13 residues. With 4 bases clipped from V and 10 bases from J, the junction kept 9 bases outside the gene matches. The CDR3 here is CASSTTTGSGAFF. CDR3 bases: TGTGCCAGTAGTACAACGACAGGGTCAGGAGCTTTCTTT.

The chain recombines TRBV7-2 with TRBJ2-3; tentatively, D is TRBD1 or TRBD2 (6 bases each). This CDR3 has 15 residues. Germline-derived CDR1 and CDR2 are SGHTA and FQGNSA. Deletions cut 1 base from V and 4 bases from J, with 12 bases between. The CDR3 nucleotides are TGTGCCAGCAGCTTAGGGGGGGCCAGGCCAGATACGCAGTATTTT. Translation: CASSLGGARPDTQYF.

The genes are TRBV5-6 and TRBJ2-5; TRBD1 matches 9 bases. The CDR3 consists of 13 residues. V lost 4 bases, J lost 5 bases, and 3 bases stayed unmatched. CDR1 SGHDT and CDR2 YYEEEE come from the germline V gene. The CDR3 region is CASSPQGAETQYF. CDR3 bases: TGTGCCAGCAGCCCACAGGGGGCTGAGACCCAGTACTTC.

J is TRBJ2-3 and V is TRBV5-6; the match to TRBD1 covers 9 bases. The trim removed 4 bases at V and 5 bases at J, leaving 8 bases unmatched. CDR3 length: 15 amino acids. In germline, CDR1 is SGHDT, CDR2 YYEEEE. Written as DNA, the CDR3 is TGTGCCAGCAGCCCCGGGACAGGGACCCGAGATACGCAGTATTTT. This sequence encodes CASSPGTGTRDTQYF.

In the case of this clone: At one end the junction does not follow the germline gene, possibly because of a read error. This same CDR3 is encoded by further DNA sequences in the sample. The J gene is TRBJ2-5, the V gene TRBV5-4; D may be TRBD1 (5 bases). The CDR3 sequence is 14 residues long. Germline V gene sequence: CDR1 SGHNT, CDR2 YYREEE (reference sequence). The chain's CDR3 is CASSLDTGQETQYF. For the CDR3, the DNA is TGTGCCAGCAGCTTGGACACAGGCCAAGAGACTCAGTACTTC. The full variable domain, completed using reference TRBV5-4 and TRBJ2-5, is ETGVTQSPTHLIKTRGQQVTLRCSSQSGHNTVSWYQQALGQGPQFIFQYYREEENGRGNFPPRFSGLQFPNYSSELNVNALELDDSALYLCASSLDTGQETQYFGPGTRLLVL.

Points on this clone: Compared with germline, one end of the junction differs, possibly owing to a read error. The chain has TRBV18 and TRBJ2-7; tentatively, D is TRBD1 or TRBD2 (5 bases each). CDR3 length equals 14 residues. CDR1 and CDR2 from the germline V gene are KGHSH and LQKENI. Here the CDR3 reads CASSPPGPTARPNF. The CDR3 DNA sequence: TGTGCCAGCTCACCACCGGGACCGACAGCAAGGCCGAACTTC. Combining the CDR3 with reference TRBV18 and TRBJ2-7 gives the whole variable domain NAGVMQNPRHLVRRRGQEARLRCSPMKGHSHVYWYRQLPEEGLKFMVYLQKENIIDESGMPKERFSAEFPKEGPSILRIQQVVRGDSAAYFCASSPPGPTARPNFGPGTRLTVT.

The V and J genes are TRBV9 and TRBJ2-3, with D perhaps matching TRBD2 (5 bases). V was clipped by 5 bases and J by 2 bases, with 15 bases between them. In germline, CDR1 is SGDLS, CDR2 YYNGEE. The CDR3 totals 15 residues. This CDR3 is CASSSYSGSTDTQYF. CDR3 coding DNA: TGTGCCAGCAGTTCCTATTCGGGGTCCACAGATACGCAGTATTTT.

The chain combines TRBV5-4 with TRBJ2-5; D is tentatively TRBD1 or TRBD2 (5 bases each). The CDR3 has 14 residues. Germline CDR1 reads SGHNT; CDR2 reads YYREEE (reference sequence). V shed 5 bases and J shed 7 bases, with 18 bases lying between them. CDR3 residues: CASRIGGTLGTQYF. The CDR3 bases are TGTGCCAGCAGGATTGGGGGAACCCTCGGGACCCAGTACTTC.

V and J are TRBV5-1 and TRBJ1-1, with a tentative D call TRBD1 (5 bases). This CDR3 has 13 residues. Germline V gives CDR1 SGHRS, CDR2 YFSETQ. The ends were cut back, 4 bases at V and 2 bases at J, with 9 bases in the middle. CDR3 loop: CASSKTGNTEAFF. The CDR3 region has the DNA TGCGCCAGCAGCAAAACAGGAAACACTGAAGCTTTCTTT.

Points on this clone: The sample holds other DNA sequences that translate to the same CDR3. V and J are TRBV19 and TRBJ1-5; D is unclear. CDR1 is LNHDA and CDR2 is SQIVND in the germline V gene (reference sequence). The CDR3 is 14 amino acids. V lost 6 bases to trimming and J lost 3 bases, with 12 bases between them. As DNA, the CDR3 is TGTGCCAGTAGCAGGACGGCTATCAATCAGCCCCAGCATTTT. Encoded protein: CASSRTAINQPQHF.

This chain uses TRBV7-9 with TRBJ1-3; 8 nucleotides agree with TRBD1. The germline V gene encodes CDR1 SEHNR and CDR2 FQNEAQ (reference sequence). Losses at the gene ends were 5 bases for V and 1 base for J; bases not matched to a gene: 7. The CDR3 loop spans 16 amino acids. The CDR3 here is CASSRDRTLSGNTIYF. As DNA, the CDR3 is TGTGCCAGCAGCCGGGACAGGACTCTTTCTGGAAACACCATATATTTT.